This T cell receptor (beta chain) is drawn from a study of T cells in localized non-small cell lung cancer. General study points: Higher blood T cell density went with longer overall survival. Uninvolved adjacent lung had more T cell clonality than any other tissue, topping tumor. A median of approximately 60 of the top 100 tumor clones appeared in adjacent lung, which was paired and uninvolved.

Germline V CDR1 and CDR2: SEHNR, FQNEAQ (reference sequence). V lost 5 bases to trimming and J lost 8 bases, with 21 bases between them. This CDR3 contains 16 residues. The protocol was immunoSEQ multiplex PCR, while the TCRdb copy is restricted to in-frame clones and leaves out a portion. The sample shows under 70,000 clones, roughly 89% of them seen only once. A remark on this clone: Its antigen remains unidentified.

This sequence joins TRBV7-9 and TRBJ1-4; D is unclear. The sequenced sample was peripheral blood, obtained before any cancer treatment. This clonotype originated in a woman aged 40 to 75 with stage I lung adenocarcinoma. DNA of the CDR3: TGTGCCAGCAGCCCAGATGAATCGGGGTCGCGCGAAAAACTGTTTTTT. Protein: CASSPDESGSREKLFF. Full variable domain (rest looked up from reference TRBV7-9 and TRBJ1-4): DTGVSQNPRHKITKRGQNVTFRCDPISEHNRLYWYRQTLGQGPEFLTYFQNEAQLEKSRLLSDRFSAERPKGSFSTLEIQRTEQGDSAMYLCASSPDESGSREKLFFGSGTQLSVL.